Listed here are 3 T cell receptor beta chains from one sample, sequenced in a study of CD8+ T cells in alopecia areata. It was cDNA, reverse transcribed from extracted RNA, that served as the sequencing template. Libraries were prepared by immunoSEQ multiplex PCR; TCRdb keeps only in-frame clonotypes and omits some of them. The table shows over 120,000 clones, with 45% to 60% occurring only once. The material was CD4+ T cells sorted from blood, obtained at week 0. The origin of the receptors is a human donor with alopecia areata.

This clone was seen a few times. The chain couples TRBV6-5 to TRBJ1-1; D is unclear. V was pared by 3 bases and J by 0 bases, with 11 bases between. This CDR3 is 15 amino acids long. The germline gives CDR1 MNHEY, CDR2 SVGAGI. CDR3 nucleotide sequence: TGTGCCAGCAGTTATATAGGGCAAATGAACACTGAAGCTTTCTTT. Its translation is CASSYIGQMNTEAFF.

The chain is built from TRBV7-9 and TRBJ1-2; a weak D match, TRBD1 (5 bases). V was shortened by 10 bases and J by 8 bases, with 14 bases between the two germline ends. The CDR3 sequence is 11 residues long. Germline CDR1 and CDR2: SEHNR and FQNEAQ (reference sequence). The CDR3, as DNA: TGTGCCATCCCGAGGAGGGACGGCTACACCTTC. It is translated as CAIPRRDGYTF.

Here the CDR3 DNA reads TGCAGCGCCCCCGGCCCTTCGGGGGAGCAGTTCTTC. It specifies CSAPGPSGEQFF. The chain carries TRBV29-1 and TRBJ2-1, with a tentative D call TRBD2 (5 bases). Trimming removed 7 bases from V and 10 bases from J, with 17 bases in between. The CDR3 is made up of 12 amino acids. CDR1 SQVTM and CDR2 ANQGSEA come from the germline V gene.